A single T cell receptor (beta chain) is shown here with its context. This sample is part of a study of T-cell memory formation after mild COVID-19. Background on the study: TCR clusters showed largely donor specificity.

Each CDR3 protein gets one entry after TCRdb re-called the 5' RACE reads with MiXCR. Among hundreds of thousands of distinct CDR3 sequences listed, 15% to 20% were seen once. Germline assignment: CDR1 MNHEY and CDR2 SVGEGT. V gave up 6 bases and J gave up 2 bases, with 14 bases separating them. The CDR3 is 15 residues long. The sequenced sample was PBMCs or a T cell subset sorted from them (not recorded which). The chain recombines TRBV6-2 or TRBV6-3 with TRBJ1-5, with no clear D. The clonotype comes from a man between 18 and 35 years old who had mild COVID-19 (a few samples of this study predate the infection). Cell type and time point are not known. The CDR3 reads CASSRERDGNQPQHF. CDR3 nucleotides: TGTGCCAGCAGCAGAGAACGCGACGGCAATCAGCCCCAGCATTTT.